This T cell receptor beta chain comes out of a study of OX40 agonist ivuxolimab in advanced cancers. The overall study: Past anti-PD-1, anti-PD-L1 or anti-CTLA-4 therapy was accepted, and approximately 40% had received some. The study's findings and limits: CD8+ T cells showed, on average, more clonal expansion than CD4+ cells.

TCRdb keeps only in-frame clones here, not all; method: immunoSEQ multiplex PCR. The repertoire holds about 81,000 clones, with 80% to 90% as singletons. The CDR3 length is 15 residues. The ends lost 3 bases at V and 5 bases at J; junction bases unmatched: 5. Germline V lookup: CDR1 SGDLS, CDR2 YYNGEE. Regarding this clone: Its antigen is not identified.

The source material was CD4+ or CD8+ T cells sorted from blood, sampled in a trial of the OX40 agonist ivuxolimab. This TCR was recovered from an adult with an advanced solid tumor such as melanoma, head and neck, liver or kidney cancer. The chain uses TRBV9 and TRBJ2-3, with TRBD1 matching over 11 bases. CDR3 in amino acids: CASSGEGTGGDTQYF. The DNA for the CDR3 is TGTGCCAGCAGCGGTGAGGGGACAGGGGGAGATACGCAGTATTTT.